These T cell receptor beta chains were read from a single sample in a study of blood T cell repertoires in COVID-19. Clones were read by immunoSEQ multiplex PCR, and TCRdb kept only the in-frame ones, dropping some. The data show about 400,000 clones, with approximately 90% seen just once and roughly 4% held by the top ten. The sequencing input was peripheral blood. These receptors all come from a woman aged 25 to 39 with acute or convalescent COVID-19. Both conserved end residues are part of each CDR3. Each record gives: CDR3 length, clone size, D gene, V gene, J gene, CDR3 DNA, CDR3 protein. The D gene is left open where the match is weak. Size values are once, few and many counts, or a class for expanded clones, and some rows have none.

>16|.|.|TRBV5-4|TRBJ1-6
TGTGCCAGCAGCCCCGCCGGGACACGGGATAATTCACCCCTCCACTTT
CASSPAGTRDNSPLHF
>14|.|TRBD1|TRBV3-1/TRBV3-2|TRBJ2-3
TGTGCCAGCAGCCAACGGCAGGGGGTAGATACGCAGTATTTT
CASSQRQGVDTQYF
>14|.|.|TRBV18|TRBJ2-5
TGTGCCAGCTCACCACCGGGACTGCAAGAGACCCAGTACTTC
CASSPPGLQETQYF
>14|.|.|TRBV6-5|TRBJ2-7
TGTGCCAGCAGTTACCTCCAGGCCCCCTACGAGCAGTACTTC
CASSYLQAPYEQYF
>15|.|.|TRBV28|TRBJ1-2
TGTGCCAGCACCTTTAGTGCAGGGGACAAGGTTGGCTACACCTTC
CASTFSAGDKVGYTF
>14|few|.|TRBV10-2|TRBJ1-1
TGCGCCAGCAGTGAGTCGAAGGGGATCGCTGAAGCTTTCTTT
CASSESKGIAEAFF
>14|.|.|TRBV18|TRBJ1-1
TGTGCCAGCTCGTTGGGACAAATGAACACTGAAGCTTTCTTT
CASSLGQMNTEAFF
>15|.|TRBD2|TRBV2|TRBJ2-2
TGTGCCAGCAGTGAGCTAGCGGGGGGTGCCGGGGAGCTGTTTTTT
CASSELAGGAGELFF
>15|.|.|TRBV9|TRBJ1-1
TGTGCCAGCAGCGTAGATGGCCGCGGGAGCACTGAAGCTTTCTTT
CASSVDGRGSTEAFF
>16|.|TRBD2|TRBV4-1|TRBJ2-5
TGCGCCAGCAGCCAAGAGGCGTTGTCGGGAGGAGAGACCCAGTACTTC
CASSQEALSGGETQYF
>13|few|.|TRBV28|TRBJ1-3
TGTGCCAGCATTCGCAGGGAAACAAACACCATATATTTT
CASIRRETNTIYF
>15|.|TRBD2|TRBV15|TRBJ2-5
TGTGCCACCAGCCCCCGGGGAGGGGTCCAAGAGACCCAGTACTTC
CATSPRGGVQETQYF
>17|.|TRBD2|TRBV2|TRBJ2-3
TGTGCCAGCAGTCACCCCCGACTAGCGGGGGATCGTGATACGCAGTATTTT
CASSHPRLAGDRDTQYF
>13|few|TRBD1|TRBV5-6|TRBJ1-2
TGTGCCAGCAGCCCAGGGGGCGGGTATGGCTACACCTTC
CASSPGGGYGYTF
>13|.|.|TRBV2|TRBJ2-3
TGTGCCAGCAGTCTAGAGACCACAGATACGCAGTATTTT
CASSLETTDTQYF
>15|.|TRBD1|TRBV6-5|TRBJ1-5
TGTGCCAGCAGCCAGGGGGCTAATGGGAATCAGCCCCAGCATTTT
CASSQGANGNQPQHF
>15|.|.|TRBV7-3|TRBJ2-1
TGTGCCAGCAGCTCTCCGGGGGGCTCCCTAAATGAGCAGTTCTTC
CASSSPGGSLNEQFF
>18|.|.|TRBV19|TRBJ1-1
TGTGCCAGTAGGAGTTTAGTAGGGGGTACAATAAGGGACACTGAAGCTTTCTTT
CASRSLVGGTIRDTEAFF
>13|.|.|TRBV21-1|TRBJ1-1
TGTGCCAGCACGGGACAGGGAAGGGCTGAAGCTTTCTTT
CASTGQGRAEAFF
>13|.|.|TRBV28|TRBJ1-1
TGTGCCAGCTACTCCAGGGGAAGAACTGAAGCTTTCTTT
CASYSRGRTEAFF
>16|.|.|TRBV7-2|TRBJ1-2
TGTGCCAGCAGCTTAGGACCCTGGGGGGATAACTATGGCTACACCTTC
CASSLGPWGDNYGYTF
>17|once|TRBD2|TRBV5-5|TRBJ2-5
TGTGCCAGCAGATATTCTAGCGGGGGGGCCTGGTCGGAGACCCAGTACTTC
CASRYSSGGAWSETQYF
>17|.|.|TRBV30|TRBJ1-2
TGTGCCCGGGGCGGGGGTCCGAGCAGGGACTGGAACTATGGCTACACCTTC
CARGGGPSRDWNYGYTF
>17|.|TRBD2|TRBV7-2|TRBJ2-1
TGTGCCAGCAGCTTCTGGACTAGCGGGGCCACCTACAATGAGCAGTTCTTC
CASSFWTSGATYNEQFF
>15|.|TRBD2|TRBV5-5|TRBJ2-3
TGTGCCAGCAGCCGGACTAGCGGGAGCACAGATACGCAGTATTTT
CASSRTSGSTDTQYF
>13|.|.|TRBV6-5|TRBJ2-1
TGTGCCAGCAGCCTCAGCGTCTACAATGAGCAGTTCTTC
CASSLSVYNEQFF
>14|.|.|TRBV3-1/TRBV3-2|TRBJ2-7
TGTGCCAGCAGCCAAGGAACAGGGTTCTACGAGCAGTACTTC
CASSQGTGFYEQYF
>17|.|TRBD1|TRBV7-8|TRBJ1-2
TGTGCCAGCAGCTTAAATGTAGGGACAGGGGCCTGGGGAGGCTACACCTTC
CASSLNVGTGAWGGYTF
>13|.|TRBD1|TRBV24-1|TRBJ2-1
TGTGCCACCAGTGTCACCACAGGGGGCCAACAGTTCTTC
CATSVTTGGQQFF
>15|once|TRBD2|TRBV28|TRBJ2-3
TGTGCCAGCAGTACCAAGCGGGGGGGCCCAGATACGCAGTATTTT
CASSTKRGGPDTQYF
>14|.|.|TRBV2|TRBJ1-2
TGTGCCAGCAGTGACGAGAAACCGATCTATGGCTACACCTTC
CASSDEKPIYGYTF
>16|.|.|TRBV7-2|TRBJ1-3
TGTGCCAGCAGCTTACATCTATCAGGGTCAGGAAACACCATATATTTT
CASSLHLSGSGNTIYF
>12|.|.|TRBV13|TRBJ1-5
TGTGCCAGCAGCTCTTGGGGGGAGCCCCAGCATTTT
CASSSWGEPQHF
>14|once|.|TRBV2|TRBJ2-2
TGTGCCAGTAGGGGAAAGCGGAACACCGGGGAGCTGTTTTTT
CASRGKRNTGELFF
>17|.|TRBD1|TRBV20-1|TRBJ2-5
TGCAGTGCTACTGACAGGGCGCGCGCGCTTAACGCAGAGACCCAGTACTTC
CSATDRARALNAETQYF
>14|.|TRBD1|TRBV6-6|TRBJ2-5
TGTGCCAGCAGTTACGACAGGGGAGGCGAGACCCAGTACTTC
CASSYDRGGETQYF
>13|.|.|TRBV12-3/TRBV12-4|TRBJ2-5
TGTGCCAGCAGTTTAGCGGGGCTAGAGACCCAGTACTTC
CASSLAGLETQYF
>14|.|TRBD2|TRBV5-1|TRBJ2-5
TGCGCCAGCAGCCCCCGGACTAGCGGGGAGACCCAGTACTTC
CASSPRTSGETQYF
>18|.|TRBD1|TRBV7-9|TRBJ1-3
TGTGCCAGCAGCCGTCGGCCCCCCGGGACAGGGTCCGGAAACACCATATATTTT
CASSRRPPGTGSGNTIYF
>18|.|TRBD1|TRBV11-2|TRBJ1-6
TGTGCCAGCAGCCAAGCGATTGGGACAGTTCTCTATAATTCACCCCTCCACTTT
CASSQAIGTVLYNSPLHF
>15|.|TRBD1|TRBV4-1|TRBJ2-7
TGCGCCAGCAGCCATCCGGACAGGTCCTCCTACGAGCAGTACTTC
CASSHPDRSSYEQYF
>13|.|.|TRBV24-1|TRBJ1-5
TGTGCCACCAGTGTCGGGGTAGGTCAGCCCCAGCATTTT
CATSVGVGQPQHF
>12|.|.|TRBV28|TRBJ1-2
TGTGCCAGCAGGTCCAGAAACTATGGCTACACCTTC
CASRSRNYGYTF
>11|.|.|TRBV5-6|TRBJ2-7
TGTGCCAGCAGTAATTATCGGGAGCAGTACTTC
CASSNYREQYF
>14|.|TRBD1|TRBV10-3|TRBJ2-1
TGTGCCATCAGCGAACAGGGGTCCTACAATGAGCAGTTCTTC
CAISEQGSYNEQFF
>13|.|.|TRBV5-6|TRBJ2-1
TGTGCCAGCACCCAGGGGTCCTACAATGAGCAGTTCTTC
CASTQGSYNEQFF
>13|.|.|TRBV6-6|TRBJ1-2
TGTGCCAGCAGTTTACAGGAGCGGGATGGCTACACCTTC
CASSLQERDGYTF
>13|.|TRBD1|TRBV2|TRBJ2-7
TGTGCCAGCAGTGGGACAGGCGGCTACGAGCAGTACTTC
CASSGTGGYEQYF
>13|.|.|TRBV6-6|TRBJ2-7
TGTGCCAGCAGCCCCACTAGCACCCACGAGCAGTACTTC
CASSPTSTHEQYF
>16|.|TRBD2|TRBV27|TRBJ2-3
TGTGCCAGCAGTTCCCGCGGGGGGGCGCGCACAGATACGCAGTATTTT
CASSSRGGARTDTQYF
>15|.|TRBD1|TRBV28|TRBJ1-2
TGTGCCAGCAGTTTATGGTCAGGGGGCCAGTATGGCTACACCTTC
CASSLWSGGQYGYTF
>15|.|TRBD2|TRBV6-6|TRBJ2-2
TGTGCCAGCAGTAGGACTAGCGGGGTGTCCGGGGAGCTGTTTTTT
CASSRTSGVSGELFF
>19|.|TRBD1|TRBV18|TRBJ1-3
TGTGCCAGCTCACCGCCGGGACAGGGGGCCATTGACCTAGGAAACACCATATATTTT
CASSPPGQGAIDLGNTIYF
>15|.|TRBD1|TRBV7-6|TRBJ1-2
TGTGCCAGCAGCCCACAGGACAGGGGAAACTATGGCTACACCTTC
CASSPQDRGNYGYTF
>16|.|.|TRBV9|TRBJ1-1
TGTGCCAGCAGCCCCCGGGAGGCTTTAATGAACACTGAAGCTTTCTTT
CASSPREALMNTEAFF
>13|.|TRBD1|TRBV18|TRBJ1-1
TGTGCCAGCTCAAGGACAGGAGACACTGAAGCTTTCTTT
CASSRTGDTEAFF
>15|few|TRBD1|TRBV11-2|TRBJ2-7
TGTGCCAGCAGCTTATCGGACAGGGTCTCCTACGAGCAGTACTTC
CASSLSDRVSYEQYF
>16|.|TRBD1|TRBV9|TRBJ2-2
TGTGCCAGCAGCGGATACCGGGACAGGGGAATGGAGGAGCTGTTTTTT
CASSGYRDRGMEELFF
>13|.|.|TRBV7-9|TRBJ1-1
TGTGCCAGCAGTTTACAGGAGAACACTGAAGCTTTCTTT
CASSLQENTEAFF
>19|once|TRBD2|TRBV9|TRBJ2-2
TGTGCCAGCAGCGTAGGGGCTAGCGGGGGGCTTTTGTCCACCGGGGAGCTGTTTTTT
CASSVGASGGLLSTGELFF